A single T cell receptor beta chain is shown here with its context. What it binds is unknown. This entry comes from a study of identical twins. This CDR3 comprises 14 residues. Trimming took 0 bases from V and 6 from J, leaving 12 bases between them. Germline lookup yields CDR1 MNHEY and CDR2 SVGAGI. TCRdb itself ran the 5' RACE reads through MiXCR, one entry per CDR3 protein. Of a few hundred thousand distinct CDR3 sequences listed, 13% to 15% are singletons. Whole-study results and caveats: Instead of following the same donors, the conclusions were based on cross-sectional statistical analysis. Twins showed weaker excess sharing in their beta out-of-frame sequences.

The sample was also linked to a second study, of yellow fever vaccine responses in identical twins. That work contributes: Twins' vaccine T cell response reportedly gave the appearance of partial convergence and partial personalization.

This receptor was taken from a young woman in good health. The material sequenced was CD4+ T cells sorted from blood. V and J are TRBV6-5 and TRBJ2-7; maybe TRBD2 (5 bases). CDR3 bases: TGTGCCAGCAGTTACTCGATTTTAGCGAGCGAGCAGTACGTC. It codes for CASSYSILASEQYV.